The present T cell receptor beta chain was sequenced within a study of graft-versus-host responses after intestinal transplantation. Across the whole study: Each transplant was multivisceral, liver-intestinal, or isolated intestinal. Anti-thymocyte globulin induction preceded two to four years of tacrolimus and steroid maintenance in all recipients.

In the case of this clone: Its antigen remains unknown.

TCRdb's table, derived via immunoSEQ multiplex PCR, lists solely in-frame clones and lacks some. The sample contains about 120,000 clones, 85% to 95% of which appear only once. The CDR3 sequence is 15 residues long. Looked up from germline, CDR1 is MDHEN and CDR2 is SYDVKM. V was shortened by 2 bases and J by 9 bases, with 17 bases between the two germline ends. Overall study findings and caveats: There were GvH clones found in recipient marrow, and some of them appeared first in ileum or blood. Allografts carried high graft-versus-host to host-versus-graft clonal ratios in patients having graft-donor T cell macrochimerism.

The J gene is TRBJ2-1, the V gene TRBV28; D might be TRBD2 (8 bases). This specimen consisted of unstimulated CD8+ T cells sorted from spleen or lymph node cells, obtained before transplant. The sequence derives from a human donor who was the organ donor for an intestinal transplant. The CDR3 sequence is CASSLAGGSGGEQFF. The DNA of the CDR3 is TGTGCCAGCAGTTTAGCGGGAGGCTCAGGGGGTGAGCAGTTCTTC.